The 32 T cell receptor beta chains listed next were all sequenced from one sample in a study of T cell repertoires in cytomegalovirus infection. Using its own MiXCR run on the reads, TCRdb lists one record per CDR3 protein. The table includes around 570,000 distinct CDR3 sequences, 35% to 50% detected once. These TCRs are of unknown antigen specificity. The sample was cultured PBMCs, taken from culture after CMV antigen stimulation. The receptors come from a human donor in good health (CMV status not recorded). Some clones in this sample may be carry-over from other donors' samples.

CDR3 residues: CASSQWTGPEQYF. CDR3 DNA sequence: TGTGCCAGCAGCCAATGGACAGGGCCCGAGCAGTACTTC. V and J are TRBV11-2 and TRBJ2-7, with TRBD1 identical over 8 bases. Trimming cost V 5 bases and J 6 bases; bases outside gene matches: 6. The CDR3 has 13 amino acids. In germline, CDR1 is SGHAT, CDR2 FQNNGV.

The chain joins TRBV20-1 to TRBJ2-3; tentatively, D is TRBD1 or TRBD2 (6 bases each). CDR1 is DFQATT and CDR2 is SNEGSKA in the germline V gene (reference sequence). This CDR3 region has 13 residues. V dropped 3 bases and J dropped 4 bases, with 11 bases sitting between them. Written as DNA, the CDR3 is TGCAGTGCTAGTTTCGGGGGCGCAGATACGCAGTATTTT. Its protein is CSASFGGADTQYF.

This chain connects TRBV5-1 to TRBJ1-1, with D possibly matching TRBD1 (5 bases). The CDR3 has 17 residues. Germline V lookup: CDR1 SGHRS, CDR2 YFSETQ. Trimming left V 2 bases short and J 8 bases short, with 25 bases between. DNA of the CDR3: TGCGCCAGCAGCTTAGGGACGGACGACGGAACAATCCCCGAAGCTTTCTTT. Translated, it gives CASSLGTDDGTIPEAFF.

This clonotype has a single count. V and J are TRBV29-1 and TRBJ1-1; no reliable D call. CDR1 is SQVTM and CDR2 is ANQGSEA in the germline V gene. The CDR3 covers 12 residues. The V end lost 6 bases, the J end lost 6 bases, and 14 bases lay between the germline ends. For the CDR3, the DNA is TGCAGCGTCGCCGGACCCACGGCTGAAGCTTTCTTT. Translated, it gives CSVAGPTAEAFF.

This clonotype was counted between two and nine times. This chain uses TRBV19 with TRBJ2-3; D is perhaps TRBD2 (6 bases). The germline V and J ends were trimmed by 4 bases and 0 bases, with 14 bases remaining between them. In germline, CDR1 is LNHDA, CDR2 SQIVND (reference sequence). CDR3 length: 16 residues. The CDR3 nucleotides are TGTGCCAGTAGTACTCCGGCGGGAACTAGCACAGATACGCAGTATTTT. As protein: CASSTPAGTSTDTQYF. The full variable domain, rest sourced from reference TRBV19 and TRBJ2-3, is DGGITQSPKYLFRKEGQNVTLSCEQNLNHDAMYWYRQDPGQGLRLIYYSQIVNDFQKGDIAEGYSVSREKKESFPLTVTSAQKNPTAFYLCASSTPAGTSTDTQYFGPGTRLTVL.

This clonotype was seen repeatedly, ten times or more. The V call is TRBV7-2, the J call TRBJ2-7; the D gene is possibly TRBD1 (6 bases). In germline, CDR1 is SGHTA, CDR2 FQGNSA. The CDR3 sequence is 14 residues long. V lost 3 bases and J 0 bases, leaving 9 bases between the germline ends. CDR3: CASSFDRSSYEQYF. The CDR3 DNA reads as TGTGCCAGCAGCTTTGACAGGAGCTCCTACGAGCAGTACTTC.

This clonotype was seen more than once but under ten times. This chain's CDR3 is CASSPSRIPDNEQFF. CDR3 DNA sequence: TGTGCCAGCAGCCCCTCCCGGATACCAGACAATGAGCAGTTCTTC. This chain joins TRBV7-8 and TRBJ2-1; D not resolved. CDR1 is SGHVS, CDR2 FQNEAQ, per germline. Trimming removed 5 bases at V and 5 bases at J, with 16 bases between. The CDR3 has 15 residues. Using reference TRBV7-8 and TRBJ2-1 for the parts outside the CDR3, the full variable domain is GAGVSQSPRYKVAKRGQDVALRCDPISGHVSLFWYQQALGQGPEFLTYFQNEAQLDKSGLPSDRFFAERPEGSVSTLKIQRTQQEDSAVYLCASSPSRIPDNEQFFGPGTRLTVL.

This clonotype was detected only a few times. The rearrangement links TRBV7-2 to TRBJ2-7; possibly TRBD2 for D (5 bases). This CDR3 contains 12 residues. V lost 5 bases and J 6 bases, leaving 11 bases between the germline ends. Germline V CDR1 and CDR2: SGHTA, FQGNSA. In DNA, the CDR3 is TGTGCCAGCAGCCCCGGCAGCGGCGAGCAGTACTTC. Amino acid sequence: CASSPGSGEQYF.

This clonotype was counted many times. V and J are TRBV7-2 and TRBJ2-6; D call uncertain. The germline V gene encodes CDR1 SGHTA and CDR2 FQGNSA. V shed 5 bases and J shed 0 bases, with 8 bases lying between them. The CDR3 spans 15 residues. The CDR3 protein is CASSQVDSGANVLTF. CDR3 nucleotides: TGTGCCAGCAGCCAGGTCGACTCTGGGGCCAACGTCCTGACTTTC.

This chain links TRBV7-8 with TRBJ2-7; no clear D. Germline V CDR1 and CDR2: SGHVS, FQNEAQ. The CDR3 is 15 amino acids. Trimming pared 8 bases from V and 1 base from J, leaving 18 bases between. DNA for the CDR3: TGTGCCAGCCGACCGGAAGAATGGGGATCCTACGAGCAGTACTTC. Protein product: CASRPEEWGSYEQYF.

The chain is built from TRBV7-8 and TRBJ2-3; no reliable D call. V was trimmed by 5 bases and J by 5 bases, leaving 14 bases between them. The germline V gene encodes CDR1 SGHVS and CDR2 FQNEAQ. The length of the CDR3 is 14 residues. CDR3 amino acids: CASSPAEVLDTQYF. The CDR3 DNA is TGTGCCAGCAGCCCAGCCGAAGTTCTAGATACGCAGTATTTT.

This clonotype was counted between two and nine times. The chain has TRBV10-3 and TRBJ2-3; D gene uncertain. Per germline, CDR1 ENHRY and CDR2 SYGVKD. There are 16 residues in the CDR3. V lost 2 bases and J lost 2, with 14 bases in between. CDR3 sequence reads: CAISEPKDGDTDTQYF. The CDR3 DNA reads TGTGCCATCAGTGAGCCAAAAGACGGTGACACAGATACGCAGTATTTT.

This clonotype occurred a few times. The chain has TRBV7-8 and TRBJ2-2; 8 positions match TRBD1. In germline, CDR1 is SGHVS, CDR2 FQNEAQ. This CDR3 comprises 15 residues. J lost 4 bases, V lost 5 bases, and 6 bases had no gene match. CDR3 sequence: CASSPGDRSTGELFF. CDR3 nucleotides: TGTGCCAGCAGCCCCGGGGACAGGTCCACCGGGGAGCTGTTTTTT.

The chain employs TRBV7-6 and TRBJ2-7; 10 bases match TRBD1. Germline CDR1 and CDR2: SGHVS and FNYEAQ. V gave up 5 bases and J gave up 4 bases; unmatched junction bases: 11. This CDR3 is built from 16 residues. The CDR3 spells CASSLRDRGFSYEQYF. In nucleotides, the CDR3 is TGTGCCAGCAGCCTCCGGGACAGGGGTTTCTCTTACGAGCAGTACTTC.

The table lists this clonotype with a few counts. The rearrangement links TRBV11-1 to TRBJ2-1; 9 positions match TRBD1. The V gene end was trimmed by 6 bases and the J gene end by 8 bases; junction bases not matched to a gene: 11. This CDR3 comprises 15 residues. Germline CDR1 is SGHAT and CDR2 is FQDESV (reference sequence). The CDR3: CASRSAGQGRDEQFF. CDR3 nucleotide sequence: TGTGCCAGCAGATCCGCCGGACAGGGGAGGGATGAGCAGTTCTTC. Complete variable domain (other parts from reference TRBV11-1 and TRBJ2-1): EAEVAQSPRYKITEKSQAVAFWCDPISGHATLYWYRQILGQGPELLVQFQDESVVDDSQLPKDRFSAERLKGVDSTLKIQPAELGDSAMYLCASRSAGQGRDEQFFGPGTRLTVL.

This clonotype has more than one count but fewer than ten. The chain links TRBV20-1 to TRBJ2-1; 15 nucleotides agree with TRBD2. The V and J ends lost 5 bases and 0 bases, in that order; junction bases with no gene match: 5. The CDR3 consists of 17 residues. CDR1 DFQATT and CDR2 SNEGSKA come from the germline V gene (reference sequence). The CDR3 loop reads CSASGLAGGPSYNEQFF. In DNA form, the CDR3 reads TGCAGTGCTTCCGGACTAGCGGGGGGGCCCTCCTACAATGAGCAGTTCTTC.

The CDR3 bases are TGTGCCAGCAGTGAAGCAGGGACTGAGGATACGCAGTATTTT. Amino acid sequence: CASSEAGTEDTQYF. V usage is TRBV6-1 and J usage is TRBJ2-3; D perhaps matches TRBD2 (6 bases). CDR3 length: 14 amino acids. Trimming pared 0 bases from V and 6 bases from J, leaving 10 bases between. CDR1 is MNHNS, CDR2 SASEGT, per germline.

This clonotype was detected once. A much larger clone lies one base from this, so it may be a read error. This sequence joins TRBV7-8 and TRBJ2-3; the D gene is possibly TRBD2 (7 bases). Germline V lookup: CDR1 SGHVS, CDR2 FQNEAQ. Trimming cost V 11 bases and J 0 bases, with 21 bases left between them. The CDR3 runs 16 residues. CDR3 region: CACERVGGASTDTQYF. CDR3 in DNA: TGTGCCTGCGAGAGGGTTGGGGGGGCTAGCACAGATACGCAGTATTTT. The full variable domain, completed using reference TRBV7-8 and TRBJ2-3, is GAGVSQSPRYKVAKRGQDVALRCDPISGHVSLFWYQQALGQGPEFLTYFQNEAQLDKSGLPSDRFFAERPEGSVSTLKIQRTQQEDSAVYLCACERVGGASTDTQYFGPGTRLTVL.

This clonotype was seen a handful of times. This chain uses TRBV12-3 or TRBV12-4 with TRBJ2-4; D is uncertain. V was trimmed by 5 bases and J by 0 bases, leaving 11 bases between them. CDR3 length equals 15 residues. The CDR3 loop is CASSPPGLAKNIQYF. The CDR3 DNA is TGTGCCAGCAGTCCCCCCGGGCTAGCCAAAAACATTCAGTACTTC.

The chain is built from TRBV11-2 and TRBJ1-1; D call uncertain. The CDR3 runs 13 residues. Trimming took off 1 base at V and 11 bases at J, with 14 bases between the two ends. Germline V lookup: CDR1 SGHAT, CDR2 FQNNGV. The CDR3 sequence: CASSLVGVSFAFF. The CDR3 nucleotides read TGTGCCAGCAGCTTAGTTGGGGTGTCGTTTGCTTTCTTT.

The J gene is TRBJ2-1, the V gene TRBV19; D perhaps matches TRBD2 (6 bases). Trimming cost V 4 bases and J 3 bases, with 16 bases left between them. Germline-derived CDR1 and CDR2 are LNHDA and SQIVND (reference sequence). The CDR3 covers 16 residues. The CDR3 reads CASSTRDWADYNEQFF. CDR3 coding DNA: TGTGCCAGTAGTACCCGGGACTGGGCGGACTACAATGAGCAGTTCTTC. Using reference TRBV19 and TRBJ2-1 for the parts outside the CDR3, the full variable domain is DGGITQSPKYLFRKEGQNVTLSCEQNLNHDAMYWYRQDPGQGLRLIYYSQIVNDFQKGDIAEGYSVSREKKESFPLTVTSAQKNPTAFYLCASSTRDWADYNEQFFGPGTRLTVL.

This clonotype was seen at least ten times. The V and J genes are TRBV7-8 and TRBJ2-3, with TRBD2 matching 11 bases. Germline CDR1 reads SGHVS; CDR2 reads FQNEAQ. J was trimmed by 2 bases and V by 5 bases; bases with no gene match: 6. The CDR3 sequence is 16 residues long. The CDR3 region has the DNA TGTGCCAGCAGCCCCACTAGCGGGGGCTACACAGATACGCAGTATTTT. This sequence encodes CASSPTSGGYTDTQYF.

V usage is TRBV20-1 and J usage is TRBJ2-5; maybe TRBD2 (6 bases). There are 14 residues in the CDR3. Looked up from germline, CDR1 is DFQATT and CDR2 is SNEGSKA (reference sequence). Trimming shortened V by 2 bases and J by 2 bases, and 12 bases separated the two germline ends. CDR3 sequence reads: CSARRDSPQETQYF. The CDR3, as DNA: TGCAGTGCTAGAAGGGACTCCCCGCAAGAGACCCAGTACTTC.

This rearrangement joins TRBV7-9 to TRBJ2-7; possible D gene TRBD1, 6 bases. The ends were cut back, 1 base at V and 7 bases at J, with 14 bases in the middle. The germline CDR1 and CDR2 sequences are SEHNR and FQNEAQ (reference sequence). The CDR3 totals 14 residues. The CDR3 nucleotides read TGTGCCAGCAGCTTAGGTCTGGGGGCGAAAGAGCAGTACTTC. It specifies CASSLGLGAKEQYF.

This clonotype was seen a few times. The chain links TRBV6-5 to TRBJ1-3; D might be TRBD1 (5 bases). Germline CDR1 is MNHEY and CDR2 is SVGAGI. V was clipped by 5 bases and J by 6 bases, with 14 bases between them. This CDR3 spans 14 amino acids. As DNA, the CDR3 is TGTGCCAGCAGTCCCCCAGGGAGCATAAACACCATATATTTT. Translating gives CASSPPGSINTIYF.

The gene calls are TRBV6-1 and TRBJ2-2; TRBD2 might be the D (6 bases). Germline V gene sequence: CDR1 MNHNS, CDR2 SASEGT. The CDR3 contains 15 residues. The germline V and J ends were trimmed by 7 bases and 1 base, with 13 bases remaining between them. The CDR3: CASNHWRGNTGELFF. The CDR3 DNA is TGTGCCAGCAACCATTGGCGGGGGAACACCGGGGAGCTGTTTTTT.

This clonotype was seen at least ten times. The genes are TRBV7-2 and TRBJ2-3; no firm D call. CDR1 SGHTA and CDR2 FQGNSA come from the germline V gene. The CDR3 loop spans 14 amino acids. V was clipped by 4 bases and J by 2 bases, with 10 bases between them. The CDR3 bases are TGTGCCAGCAGCTCGTGGACCATCACAGATACGCAGTATTTT. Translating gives CASSSWTITDTQYF.

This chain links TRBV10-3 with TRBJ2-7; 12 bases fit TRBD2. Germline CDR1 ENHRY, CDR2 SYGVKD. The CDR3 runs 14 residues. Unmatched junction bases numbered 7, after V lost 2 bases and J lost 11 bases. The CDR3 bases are TGTGCCATCAGTGAGCAGACTAGCGGGAGTTCGGAGTACTTC. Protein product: CAISEQTSGSSEYF.

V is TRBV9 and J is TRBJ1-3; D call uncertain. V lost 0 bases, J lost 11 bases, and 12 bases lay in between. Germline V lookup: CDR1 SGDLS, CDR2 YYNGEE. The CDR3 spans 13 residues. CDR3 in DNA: TGTGCCAGCAGCGTAGTGGGAGAAGGACCCATATATTTT. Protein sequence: CASSVVGEGPIYF.

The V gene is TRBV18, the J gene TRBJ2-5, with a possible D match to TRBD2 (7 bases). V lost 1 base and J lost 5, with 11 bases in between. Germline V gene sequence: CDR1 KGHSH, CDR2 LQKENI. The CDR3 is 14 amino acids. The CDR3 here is CASSPLAGAETQYF. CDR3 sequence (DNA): TGTGCCAGCTCACCACTGGCGGGGGCGGAGACCCAGTACTTC.

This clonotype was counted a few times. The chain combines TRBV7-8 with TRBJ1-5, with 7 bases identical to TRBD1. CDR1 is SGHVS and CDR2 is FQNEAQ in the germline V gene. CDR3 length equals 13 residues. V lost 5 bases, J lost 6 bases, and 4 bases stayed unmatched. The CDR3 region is CASSPGGAQPQHF. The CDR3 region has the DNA TGTGCCAGCAGCCCAGGGGGGGCTCAGCCCCAGCATTTT.

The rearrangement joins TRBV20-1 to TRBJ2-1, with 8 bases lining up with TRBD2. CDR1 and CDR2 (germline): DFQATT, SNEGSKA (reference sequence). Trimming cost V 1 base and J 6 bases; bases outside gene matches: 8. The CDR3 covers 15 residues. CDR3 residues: CSARVPGLVFNEQFF. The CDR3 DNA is TGCAGTGCTAGAGTACCGGGACTAGTGTTCAATGAGCAGTTCTTC.